The clone carrying this T cell receptor (beta chain) has more than one count but fewer than ten. This entry belongs to a study of patients and donors after allogeneic stem cell transplantation. TCRdb ran MiXCR on the RT-PCR reads and lists one entry per CDR3 protein. Of approximately 430,000 distinct CDR3 sequences in the sample, around 16% were seen once. V lost 0 bases to trimming and J lost 8 bases, with 8 bases between them. The V gene's germline CDR1 is MNHEY and CDR2 SVGAGI. The CDR3 is 12 residues long. This TCR was sampled from a human donor who was either an allogeneic HSCT recipient or a stem cell or donor lymphocyte infusion donor (not recorded which). It is not recorded whose cells these are; they may come from a transplant donor. V gene TRBV6-5 combines with J gene TRBJ2-7; D ambiguous. Material: blood, either unsorted or a sorted T cell fraction (not recorded which). CDR3 DNA sequence: TGTGCCAGCAGTTACTCGGAAACTCAGCAGTACTTC. Its protein is CASSYSETQQYF.